The 13 T cell receptor beta chains given below trace back to one sample, sequenced in a study of beta chain features in type 1 diabetes. Points from the study as a whole: A moderate, significant TCRB CDR3 shortening appeared in type 1 diabetes across four CD4+ subsets.

For these TCRs, the target antigens are not known. Reverse transcribing all isolated RNA meant expressed TCRB transcripts were sequenced. Only in-frame clones appear in the TCRdb table, and some are missing; sequencing was by immunoSEQ multiplex PCR. The data show 130,000 to 150,000 clones, about 13% seen once. The sequenced sample consisted of central memory CD4+ T cells from blood. The receptors come from a man in his late teens or twenties with type 1 diabetes.

The table lists this clone with a few counts. V usage is TRBV29-1 and J usage is TRBJ1-2, with 8 bases aligning to TRBD1. The CDR3 runs 13 residues. V was pared by 3 bases and J by 7 bases, with 7 bases of the junction left unmatched. The germline V gene encodes CDR1 SQVTM and CDR2 ANQGSEA. CDR3 nucleotide sequence: TGCAGCGTTGAGGTCAGCGACAGGGGTGGCTACACCTTC. Its protein product is CSVEVSDRGGYTF.

This clone was counted a few times. The chain is built from TRBV29-1 and TRBJ2-5; D possibly corresponds to TRBD1 (6 bases). This CDR3 region has 14 residues. Germline V gene lookup returns CDR1 SQVTM and CDR2 ANQGSEA. V lost 7 bases to trimming and J lost 5 bases, with 20 bases between them. The CDR3 protein is CSAIRPEGVETQYF. For the CDR3, the DNA is TGCAGCGCAATAAGACCCGAGGGGGTGGAGACCCAGTACTTC. The full variable domain, completed using reference TRBV29-1 and TRBJ2-5, is SAVISQKPSRDICQRGTSLTIQCQVDSQVTMMFWYRQQPGQSLTLIATANQGSEATYESGFVIDKFPISRPNLTFSTLTVSNMSPEDSSIYLCSAIRPEGVETQYFGPGTRLLVL.

This clone occurred a few times. V is TRBV19 and J is TRBJ2-7, with 7 bases matching TRBD1. CDR1 and CDR2 (germline): LNHDA, SQIVND (reference sequence). V lost 6 bases, J lost 4 bases, and 15 bases stayed unmatched. CDR3 length: 16 residues. The CDR3 region is CASRKQGTLSEYEQYF. As DNA, the CDR3 is TGTGCCAGTAGAAAACAGGGGACCCTCTCCGAATACGAGCAGTACTTC.

This chain links TRBV12-5 with TRBJ1-2; 7 bases line up with TRBD1. The CDR3 consists of 16 residues. V dropped 4 bases and J dropped 6; count of bases not matched to a gene: 14. Germline loops: CDR1 LGHNT, CDR2 FRNRAP. This CDR3 reads CASGSTDRPGRHGYTF. The DNA of the CDR3 is TGTGCTAGTGGTTCAACGGACAGGCCAGGTCGTCATGGCTACACCTTC.

The chain uses TRBV19 and TRBJ1-1; D is undetermined. Germline values: CDR1 LNHDA, CDR2 SQIVND (reference sequence). V was trimmed by 7 bases and J by 2 bases, leaving 11 bases between them. CDR3 length equals 13 residues. The CDR3 protein is CASILHGNTEAFF. Here the CDR3 DNA reads TGTGCCAGTATCTTACATGGAAACACTGAAGCTTTCTTT.

In DNA form, the CDR3 reads TGTGCCAGCAGTTTATCACTAGGTCAAACTGAAGCTTTCTTT. Its protein is CASSLSLGQTEAFF. The V gene is TRBV27, the J gene TRBJ1-1; no clear D gene. CDR3 size: 14 residues. Germline CDR1 MNHEY, CDR2 SMNVEV (reference sequence). V lost 0 bases, J lost 5 bases, and 10 bases lay in between.

This clone is a singleton in its sample. This chain connects TRBV6-1 to TRBJ1-5; the D is unclear. The CDR3 extends over 14 amino acids. The germline V gene encodes CDR1 MNHNS and CDR2 SASEGT. V lost 1 base and J lost 2, with 6 bases in between. The CDR3 is CASSEGGRNQPQHF. CDR3 nucleotide sequence: TGTGCCAGCAGTGAAGGAGGGCGCAATCAGCCCCAGCATTTT.

The sample holds a few counts of this clone. The chain recombines TRBV27 with TRBJ1-2, with D possibly matching TRBD1 (5 bases). V dropped 5 bases and J dropped 5 bases, with 18 bases sitting between them. This CDR3 is built from 15 residues. Per germline, CDR1 MNHEY and CDR2 SMNVEV (reference sequence). CDR3 nucleotide sequence: TGTGCCAGCAGTCCACAGACAGACGTTCATTATGGCTACACCTTC. Protein sequence: CASSPQTDVHYGYTF.

This clone was picked up many times. The gene calls are TRBV6-1 and TRBJ2-7; D ambiguous. CDR3 length: 11 amino acids. The germline V gene has CDR1 MNHNS and CDR2 SASEGT. V lost 1 base and J 4 bases, leaving 2 bases between the germline ends. The CDR3 loop reads CASSEGYEQYF. The CDR3 DNA reads TGTGCCAGCAGTGAAGGATACGAGCAGTACTTC.

This clone showed up just a few times. This rearrangement joins TRBV28 to TRBJ2-7, with TRBD2 matching 11 bases. CDR1 is MDHEN and CDR2 is SYDVKM in the germline V gene. The V gene end was trimmed by 2 bases and the J gene end by 5 bases; junction bases not matched to a gene: 5. The CDR3 runs 15 residues. In nucleotides, the CDR3 is TGTGCCAGCAGTTTACTAGCGGGGGGAGTGGACGAGCAGTACTTC. Its protein is CASSLLAGGVDEQYF.

CDR3 region: CAWRTQVNTEAFF. DNA for the CDR3: TGTGCCTGGAGGACACAGGTGAACACTGAAGCTTTCTTT. The chain combines TRBV30 with TRBJ1-1, with D possibly TRBD1 on 5 matching bases. Germline loops: CDR1 GTSNPN, CDR2 SVGIG (reference sequence). Trimming took off 3 bases at V and 0 bases at J, with 8 bases between the two ends. CDR3 length: 13 residues.

This clone has more than one count but fewer than ten. The gene calls are TRBV11-1 and TRBJ2-3; TRBD2 agrees at 14 bases. The germline V gene has CDR1 SGHAT and CDR2 FQDESV (reference sequence). Trimming took 3 bases from V and 6 from J; bases not matched to a gene: 8. The CDR3 runs to 17 residues. The DNA of the CDR3 is TGTGCCAGCAGCTTCAAGACTAGCGGGGGGGCCGTGGATACGCAGTATTTT. Encoded protein: CASSFKTSGGAVDTQYF.

The CDR3 coding sequence is TGTGCCAGCGTGAACCCCCGGGACAGAGAAGCTTTCTTT. Translation gives CASVNPRDREAFF. V usage is TRBV7-2 and J usage is TRBJ1-1; 7 positions match TRBD1. Germline values: CDR1 SGHTA, CDR2 FQGNSA. J gave up 8 bases and V 8 bases, and 11 bases lay outside the gene matches. This CDR3 is built from 13 residues.